A selection of T cell receptor beta chains follows, all from one sample in a study of blood T cell repertoires in COVID-19. TCRdb keeps only in-frame clones here, not all; method: immunoSEQ multiplex PCR. Of some 340,000 clones detected, 75% to 90% appear once; the ten largest clones hold 3% to 4%. The sample comprised peripheral blood. The source is a woman aged 18-29 years with acute or convalescent COVID-19. Both conserved end residues are part of each CDR3.

cdr3_aa	j_call	v_call
CASSASGLPEAFF	TRBJ1-1	TRBV18
CASTEGLDYYEQYF	TRBJ2-7	TRBV6-5
CSVRGGATEAFF	TRBJ1-1	TRBV29-1
CASSTRTVRNEKLFF	TRBJ1-4	TRBV27
CAISAIAGADEQFF	TRBJ2-1	TRBV10-3
CASSEPTGAAEAFF	TRBJ1-1	TRBV10-2
CASSPTANQETQYF	TRBJ2-5	TRBV6-5
CASSESTEHGYTF	TRBJ1-2	TRBV10-1
CATSTKSRGSNQPQHF	TRBJ1-5	TRBV15
CASSNQGASTDTQYF	TRBJ2-3	TRBV19
CSVERTAKINTEAFF	TRBJ1-1	TRBV29-1
CASSPPAGTDYGYTF	TRBJ1-2	TRBV18
CASKGRENQPQHF	TRBJ1-5	TRBV2
CASSPDGSSGNTIYF	TRBJ1-3	TRBV5-1
CASSDRFEAFF	TRBJ1-1	TRBV6-2/TRBV6-3
CASSEAAGTGYEQYF	TRBJ2-7	TRBV2
CASSERGLTNEKLFF	TRBJ1-4	TRBV25-1
CATSRVAEYEQYF	TRBJ2-7	TRBV15
CASSAEGQGVKNEQFF	TRBJ2-1	TRBV9
CASRPTGNTGELFF	TRBJ2-2	TRBV7-3
CASSRGTGASFTEAFF	TRBJ1-1	TRBV6-4
CASSLFSFDEKLFF	TRBJ1-4	TRBV5-1
CASRDRDRGPEKLFF	TRBJ1-4	TRBV2